These T cell receptor beta chains were read from a single sample in a study of response to subunit inactivated influenza vaccine. TCRdb reprocessed the RT-PCR reads with MiXCR, giving one entry per CDR3 protein. Among around 470,000 distinct CDR3 sequences listed, more than 7% were seen once. The starting material was PBMCs from blood, obtained roughly 24 months after vaccination. Source of these receptors: a man between 45 and 75 years old who received an inactivated influenza vaccine. Each CDR3 is given with its conserved first and last residue. A D gene is named only where the DNA matches it firmly. For some rows the clone size is stated as once, few or many, or as a class when expanded; others skip it.

d_call j_call v_call clone_size cdr3_nt cdr3_aa
- TRBJ1-4 TRBV7-8 - TGTGCCAGCAGCTTAGATCGTTCTGAAAAACTGTTTTTT CASSLDRSEKLFF
- TRBJ1-6 TRBV7-3 many TGTGCCAGCAGCTTAAACAGCCGGACCTATAATTCACCCCTCCACTTT CASSLNSRTYNSPLHF
- TRBJ2-7 TRBV6-1 - TGTGCCAGCAGTGAACGCGGCTCCTACGAGCAGTACTTC CASSERGSYEQYF
- TRBJ2-3 TRBV18 few TGTGCCAGCTCACCACCAACGCTCCCCAGCACAGATACGCAGTATTTT CASSPPTLPSTDTQYF
TRBD1 TRBJ1-2 TRBV20-1 - TGCAGTGCTAGAGGCAGGGGGCGCGACTATGGCTACACCTTC CSARGRGRDYGYTF
- TRBJ2-5 TRBV19 - TGTGCCAGTAGTGCTCGACACTGGGGAGAGACCCAGTACTTC CASSARHWGETQYF
TRBD1 TRBJ2-7 TRBV7-2 - TGTGCCAGCAGCAGGGACAGGGGCACGACCTACGAGCAGTACTTC CASSRDRGTTYEQYF
- TRBJ1-1 TRBV20-1 - TGCAGTGTTAGAAAAGGGGCCTACACTGAAGCTTTCTTT CSVRKGAYTEAFF
- TRBJ1-3 TRBV5-1 - TGCGCCAGCAGCTTGGGTTCCTCCTCTGGAAACACCATATATTTT CASSLGSSSGNTIYF
- TRBJ2-3 TRBV7-9 - TGTGCCAGCAGCTGGGGGACGAAAATCACAGATACGCAGTATTTT CASSWGTKITDTQYF
TRBD2 TRBJ2-7 TRBV3-1 many TGTGCCAGCAGCCAAGCTAGCGGGAACCCTTACGAGCAGTACTTC CASSQASGNPYEQYF
TRBD2 TRBJ2-3 TRBV4-2 few TGTGCCAGCAGCCAACCTAGCGGGGGTCTCCGGGAAGATACGCAGTATTTT CASSQPSGGLREDTQYF
- TRBJ1-6 TRBV4-3 - TGCGCCAGCAGCCAAGAAGGCGGGACCGGTGGGTCACCCCTCCACTTT CASSQEGGTGGSPLHF
TRBD1 TRBJ2-5 TRBV5-1 few TGCGCCAGCAGCTTAGCAGGACAGGACCTAGAGACCCAGTACTTC CASSLAGQDLETQYF
- TRBJ1-4 TRBV25-1 - TGTGCCAGCAGTGTGGGAGGGAATAATGAAAAACTGTTTTTT CASSVGGNNEKLFF
- TRBJ1-4 TRBV7-9 many TGTGCCAGCAGCTTAGCGGGAGGGGATGAAAAACTGTTTTTT CASSLAGGDEKLFF
- TRBJ1-1 TRBV4-1 - TGCGCCAGCAGTCGCACTCCGAGCAGCGCGATCGATAAAACAATAATGAACACTGAAGCTTTCTTT CASSRTPSSAIDKTIMNTEAFF
TRBD1 TRBJ1-5 TRBV12-3/TRBV12-4 many TGCGCCAGCAGCTTGGCGGGACAGGGGAATCAGCCCCAGCATTTT CASSLAGQGNQPQHF
- TRBJ1-6 TRBV4-1 - TGCGCCAGCAGCCCCTCGAAGGGGGGTTATTCACCCCTCCACTTT CASSPSKGGYSPLHF
TRBD2 TRBJ2-1 TRBV5-1 few TGCGCCAGCAGCTTGGCCCTAGCGGGACCTAGGTCCTACAATGAGCAGTTCTTC CASSLALAGPRSYNEQFF
- TRBJ2-7 TRBV7-9 few TGTGCCAGCAGCTTAAGGGAAAGTACCTATGAGCAGTACTTC CASSLRESTYEQYF
- TRBJ1-5 TRBV12-3/TRBV12-4 many TGTGCCAGCAGTTTATATGGTGAGAGTCAGCCCCAGCATTTT CASSLYGESQPQHF
- TRBJ1-2 TRBV10-3 few TGTGCCATCAGTGAGTCTGCCAGGGAAGACTATGGCTACACCTTC CAISESAREDYGYTF
TRBD1 TRBJ2-4 TRBV4-2 many TGTGCCAGCAGCCCGGGACAGGGAGAGGTGAACATTCAGTACTTC CASSPGQGEVNIQYF
- TRBJ2-3 TRBV4-1 - TGCGCCAGCAGCCAAGATCTGCCGGCGGGAGATACGCAGTATTTT CASSQDLPAGDTQYF
TRBD1 TRBJ2-3 TRBV18 few TGTGCCAGCTCACCACCAGGGACAGGGGGCACAGATACGCAGTATTTT CASSPPGTGGTDTQYF
- TRBJ2-7 TRBV2 few TGTGCCAGCAGGGGGACAGTGGGAGGCGAGCAGTACTTC CASRGTVGGEQYF
TRBD1 TRBJ2-3 TRBV20-1 - TGCAGTGCTTCGGACAGGAGCACAGATACGCAGTATTTT CSASDRSTDTQYF
- TRBJ1-1 TRBV5-1 few TGCGCCAGCAGCTTGGCGAGGGTTAAAACTGAAGCTTTCTTT CASSLARVKTEAFF
TRBD1 TRBJ1-5 TRBV29-1 few TGCAGCGTTACAGGGGGCTTCAATCAGCCCCAGCATTTT CSVTGGFNQPQHF
- TRBJ1-5 TRBV20-1 - TGCAGTGCTAATAGAGGAGATAGCAATCAGCCCCAGCATTTT CSANRGDSNQPQHF
- TRBJ2-3 TRBV15 few TGTGCCACCAGCAGAGATAGCCAGAGCACAGATACGCAGTATTTT CATSRDSQSTDTQYF
TRBD1 TRBJ2-1 TRBV6-2/TRBV6-3 - TGTGCCAGCAGGATGGACAGGAGCTCCTACAATGAGCAGTTCTTC CASRMDRSSYNEQFF
TRBD1 TRBJ2-5 TRBV24-1 many TGTGCCACCAGTGATTTACCGGGACAGGGGCATGGAGAGACCCAGTACTTC CATSDLPGQGHGETQYF
- TRBJ2-3 TRBV7-9 many TGTGCCAGCAGCTTAGATCGAGATACGCAGTATTTT CASSLDRDTQYF
TRBD1 TRBJ1-2 TRBV5-1 few TGCGCCAGCAGTCGGGACAGGGTTGCTGACTACACCTTC CASSRDRVADYTF
- TRBJ1-5 TRBV10-3 many TGTGCCATCAGTGAGCTAGGACAAAATCAGCCCCAGCATTTT CAISELGQNQPQHF
- TRBJ2-7 TRBV12-3/TRBV12-4 many TGTGCCAGCGGTAGAGATAGCTCCTACGAGCAGTACTTC CASGRDSSYEQYF
TRBD1 TRBJ2-5 TRBV20-1 - TGCAGTGCTCCCCTACTGGACAGGGGAGGAGAGACCCAGTACTTC CSAPLLDRGGETQYF
TRBD2 TRBJ2-7 TRBV20-1 - TGCAGTGCCCCGCCCCTAGCGGGAGGCTCCTACGAGCAGTACTTC CSAPPLAGGSYEQYF
- TRBJ2-2 TRBV6-5 few TGTGCCAGCAGTTACGTCAGGGGGGGAACCGGGGAGCTGTTTTTT CASSYVRGGTGELFF
- TRBJ2-2 TRBV9 few TGTGCCAGCAGCGCACTAGTTGCCGGGGAGCTGTTTTTT CASSALVAGELFF